This record looks at one T cell receptor beta chain sequence and its context. The CDR3 is 12 residues long. V was shortened by 6 bases and J by 6 bases, with 9 bases between the two germline ends. Per the germline V gene, CDR1 is MDHEN and CDR2 is SYDVKM. The data originate from a study of T cell changes during pregnancy in multiple sclerosis. TCRdb keeps only in-frame clones here, not all; method: immunoSEQ multiplex PCR. The sample has 95,000 to 100,000 clones, around 92% seen once. This sequence was found in a female donor with multiple sclerosis, enrolled in a pregnancy study. The specimen was peripheral blood, collected in the second trimester of pregnancy. The chain is built from TRBV28 and TRBJ2-1; D remains unclear. The CDR3 DNA reads as TGTGCCAGCAGGCGCCACTCCAATGAGCAGTTCTTC. This gives the protein CASRRHSNEQFF.